This T cell receptor (beta chain) emerged from a study of T cells in Graves' hyperthyroidism and ophthalmopathy. Germline V gene sequence: CDR1 SEHNR, CDR2 FQNEAQ (reference sequence). The CDR3 has 15 residues. V was trimmed by 3 bases and J by 5 bases, leaving 11 bases between them. What was amplified from RNA transcripts were TCR beta CDR3 regions. The HTBI primer set drove a first-round RT-PCR of the TCR CDR3. Each CDR3 protein gets one entry after TCRdb re-called the multiplex PCR reads with MiXCR. Among over 700,000 distinct CDR3 sequences listed, roughly 37% were seen once. The rearrangement uses TRBV7-9 and TRBJ1-6; TRBD1 might be the D (5 bases). The source material was blood. The sequence derives from a man between 18 and 29 years old with Graves' hyperthyroidism. The CDR3 DNA reads TGTGCCAGCAGCTTCACAGGAGAAAATAATTCACCCCTCCACTTT. Its protein product is CASSFTGENNSPLHF.